The clone carrying this TCR beta chain was seen many times. As yet, its antigen is unknown. RNA transcripts served as the template for amplifying TCR beta CDR3 regions. First-round RT-PCR with HTBI primers amplified the TCR CDR3 region. TCRdb recomputed calls from the multiplex PCR reads with MiXCR, one row per CDR3 protein. The sample has about 480,000 distinct CDR3 sequences, over 13% seen once; the top ten hold 17%. The data belong to a study of T cells in Graves' hyperthyroidism and ophthalmopathy. Regarding the study as a whole: Ophthalmopathy and stable hyperthyroidism were separated by a 13 V-J model.

This CDR3 region has 13 residues. V was pared by 0 bases and J by 8 bases, with 10 bases between. Germline V gene lookup returns CDR1 LGHDT and CDR2 YNNKEL (reference sequence). Patients were aged 18 to 65, had disease duration under 2 months, and had newly diagnosed hyperthyroidism. Patients were excluded because of uncontrolled infection, other autoimmune disease, pregnancy or lactation. The study based diagnoses on clinical symptoms, serum thyroxine and TRAb, thyroid ultrasound and orbital computed tomography. The chain has TRBV3-1 and TRBJ1-2; no clear D gene. The sequenced sample was blood. The sequence was obtained from a woman between 18 and 29 years old with Graves' hyperthyroidism. The CDR3 spells CASSQDLAVGYTF. Here the CDR3 DNA reads TGTGCCAGCAGCCAAGATCTGGCTGTAGGCTACACCTTC.